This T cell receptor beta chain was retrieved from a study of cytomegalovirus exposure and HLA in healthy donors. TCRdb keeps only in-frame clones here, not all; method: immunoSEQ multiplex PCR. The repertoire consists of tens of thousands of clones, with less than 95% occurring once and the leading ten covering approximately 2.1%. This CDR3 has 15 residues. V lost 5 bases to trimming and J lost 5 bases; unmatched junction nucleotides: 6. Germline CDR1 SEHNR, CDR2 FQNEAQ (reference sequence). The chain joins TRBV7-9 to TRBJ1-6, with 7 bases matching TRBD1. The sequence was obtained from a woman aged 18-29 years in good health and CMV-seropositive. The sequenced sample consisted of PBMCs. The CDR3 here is CASSVGTVNNSPLHF. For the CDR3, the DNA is TGTGCCAGCAGCGTCGGGACAGTTAATAATTCACCCCTCCACTTT. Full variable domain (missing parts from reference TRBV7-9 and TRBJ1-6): DTGVSQNPRHKITKRGQNVTFRCDPISEHNRLYWYRQTLGQGPEFLTYFQNEAQLEKSRLLSDRFSAERPKGSFSTLEIQRTEQGDSAMYLCASSVGTVNNSPLHFGNGTRLTVT.